Listed below are T cell receptor beta chains from one sample, sequenced in a study of OX40 agonist ivuxolimab in advanced cancers. Using immunoSEQ multiplex PCR, the repertoire was profiled, and TCRdb retains in-frame clones only, with some absent. The repertoire holds roughly 67,000 clones, with around nine tenths as singletons. The input for sequencing was CD4+ or CD8+ T cells sorted from blood, taken in a trial of the OX40 agonist ivuxolimab. The source is an adult with an advanced solid tumor such as melanoma, head and neck, liver or kidney cancer. Each CDR3 is given with its conserved first and last residue. D genes are given only for firm matches. Part of the rows lack a size; the others show once, few, many or a class for expanded clones.

. TRBJ1-1 TRBV7-5 . CARSFTWTEAFF TGTGCCAGAAGCTTCACATGGACTGAAGCTTTCTTT
. TRBJ2-7 TRBV5-1 . CASSLVPDAYEQYF TGCGCCAGCAGCTTGGTGCCAGACGCCTACGAGCAGTACTTC
few TRBJ1-4 TRBV11-2 . CASSLGQGWGEKLFF TGTGCCAGCAGCTTAGGGCAGGGGTGGGGTGAAAAACTGTTTTTT
. TRBJ2-3 TRBV12-5 . CASGLTGSGTDTQYF TGTGCTAGTGGTTTGACAGGGTCAGGCACAGATACGCAGTATTTT
. TRBJ1-3 TRBV6-1 . CAIYDWTVGDTIYF TGTGCCATCTATGACTGGACGGTCGGAGACACCATATATTTT
. TRBJ2-2 TRBV14 TRBD2 CASSRPGSGGTTGELFF TGTGCCAGCAGCCGCCCTGGATCGGGGGGAACCACCGGGGAGCTGTTTTTT
. TRBJ1-2 TRBV20-1 . CSATHRTGYTF TGCAGTGCTACCCACCGGACTGGCTACACCTTC
. TRBJ2-3 TRBV29-1 . CSVPPGPGATDTQYF TGCAGCGTGCCCCCCGGACCTGGGGCCACAGATACGCAGTATTTT
. TRBJ2-1 TRBV6-5 TRBD2 CASTRTSGDHNEQFF TGTGCCAGCACCCGTACTAGCGGGGATCACAATGAGCAGTTCTTC
. TRBJ1-2 TRBV14 TRBD1 CASSQLSGGAKKAYGYTF TGTGCCAGCAGCCAGCTATCAGGGGGCGCGAAAAAGGCCTATGGCTACACCTTC
. TRBJ1-5 TRBV11-2 TRBD1 CASSFGDSSFNQPQHF TGTGCCAGCAGCTTCGGGGACAGTAGTTTTAATCAGCCCCAGCATTTT
. TRBJ1-1 TRBV29-1 . CSVQGRVNTEAFF TGCAGCGTTCAAGGGAGGGTAAACACTGAAGCTTTCTTT
. TRBJ1-2 TRBV2 TRBD1 CATGTGNYGYTF TGTGCCACCGGGACAGGAAACTATGGCTACACCTTC
once TRBJ1-4 TRBV6-1 . CASSEVPGPSPAEKLFF TGTGCCAGCAGTGAGGTCCCGGGACCTTCCCCGGCTGAAAAACTGTTTTTT
. TRBJ2-7 TRBV5-1 TRBD1 CASSLKGQGSYEQYF TGCGCCAGCAGCTTGAAGGGACAGGGCTCCTACGAGCAGTACTTC
. TRBJ1-3 TRBV19 . CASSIGTGPGNTIYF TGTGCCAGTAGTATAGGCACAGGGCCAGGAAACACCATATATTTT
. TRBJ2-7 TRBV9 . CASSSRQVSEQYF TGTGCCAGCAGCTCCCGACAGGTTAGCGAGCAGTACTTC
. TRBJ1-2 TRBV5-1 . CASSDPGIYGYTF TGCGCCAGCAGCGATCCAGGGATCTATGGCTACACCTTC
. TRBJ1-3 TRBV10-1 . CASSEKIRQGKRNTIYF TGCGCCAGCAGTGAGAAGATAAGGCAGGGTAAAAGAAACACCATATATTTT
. TRBJ2-5 TRBV10-1 TRBD1 CASSSGTGGETQYF TGCGCCAGCAGTTCCGGGACAGGGGGAGAGACCCAGTACTTC
. TRBJ2-2 TRBV19 TRBD2 CASSRPAGGVSPGELFF TGTGCCAGTAGCCGGCCAGCGGGGGGCGTTTCCCCCGGGGAGCTGTTTTTT
. TRBJ1-4 TRBV18 . CASSPPVSTNEKLFF TGTGCCAGCTCACCACCGGTTTCGACGAATGAAAAACTGTTTTTT